Listed below are T cell receptor beta chains from one sample, sequenced in a study of PD-L1 blockade in urothelial cancer. Sequencing used immunoSEQ multiplex PCR; TCRdb keeps in-frame clones, though not all of them. Of tens of thousands of clones listed, around 87% are singletons. This sample comprised PBMCs, obtained around atezolizumab (anti-PD-L1) treatment. The source is a man in his sixties with urothelial cancer. CDR3s include the opening cysteine and the closing phenylalanine or tryptophan. A D gene is named only where the DNA matches it firmly. Rows may omit the clone size; those that give it use once, few, many or a size class.

j_call	v_call	clone_size	d_call	cdr3_nt	cdr3_aa
TRBJ2-5	TRBV18	NA	TRBD2	TGTGCCAGCTCACCACAAGCGGGGGGGGAGACCCAGTACTTC	CASSPQAGGETQYF
TRBJ2-7	TRBV7-2	once	TRBD2	TGTGCCAGCAGCGATAGGGGACTAGCGGGGGGGCGCGAGCAGTACTTC	CASSDRGLAGGREQYF
TRBJ2-7	TRBV7-9	NA	NA	TGTGCCAGCAGCCACCACAGGGACCGGCCCTACGAGCAGTACTTC	CASSHHRDRPYEQYF
TRBJ2-1	TRBV11-2	NA	TRBD2	TGTGCCAGCAGCGGACTAGCGGGGGGGCCCCCCCGATTTTACAATGAGCAGTTCTTC	CASSGLAGGPPRFYNEQFF
TRBJ2-1	TRBV4-3	NA	TRBD2	TGCGCCAGCAGCCAGGCCGGGACTAGCGCCGAGCAGTTCTTC	CASSQAGTSAEQFF
TRBJ2-7	TRBV5-4	NA	NA	TGTGCCAGCAGCCCGGTGGGGAGCTACGAGCAGTACTTC	CASSPVGSYEQYF
TRBJ1-1	TRBV6-1	NA	NA	TGTGCCAGCAGTACCATGTGGGGCATCGGGACTGAAGCTTTCTTT	CASSTMWGIGTEAFF
TRBJ1-5	TRBV27	NA	NA	TGTGCCAGCAGTTTACAGGGGATTCATCAGCCCCAGCATTTT	CASSLQGIHQPQHF
TRBJ2-4	TRBV12-2	once	NA	TGTGCAAGGAGGAGGGGTGCCAAAAACATTCAGTACTTC	CARRRGAKNIQYF
TRBJ2-5	TRBV5-1	NA	NA	TGCGCCAGCAGCTTGGAAGGGCAGGGAGGGACCCAGTACTTC	CASSLEGQGGTQYF
TRBJ1-4	TRBV6-4	NA	TRBD1	TGTGCCAGCAGATACGACTCGGGACAGGGATCAACTAATGAAAAACTGTTTTTT	CASRYDSGQGSTNEKLFF
TRBJ2-3	TRBV9	NA	NA	TGTGCCAGCAGCGGGCAGGGTCCAGATACGCAGTATTTT	CASSGQGPDTQYF
TRBJ2-1	TRBV2	NA	TRBD2	TGTGCCAGCAGTGTGCTAGCGGTCTACAATGAGCAGTTCTTC	CASSVLAVYNEQFF
TRBJ1-1	TRBV30	few	NA	NA	CAWSVATGAQF
TRBJ2-7	TRBV7-9	NA	TRBD1	TGTGCCAGCAGCTTGCTGCCAGGGGGCTCCTACGAGCAGTACTTC	CASSLLPGGSYEQYF
TRBJ1-5	TRBV15	few	TRBD1	TGTGCCACCAGCAGTGGGACAGTGGATCAGCCCCAGCATTTT	CATSSGTVDQPQHF
TRBJ2-1	TRBV4-2	NA	NA	TGTGCCAGCAGCCAAGAAGCAGGGTTCTACAATGAGCAGTTCTTC	CASSQEAGFYNEQFF
TRBJ2-3	TRBV2	NA	NA	TGTGCCACAATCCAGGGGCGGGGGACAGATACGCAGTATTTT	CATIQGRGTDTQYF
TRBJ2-3	TRBV28	NA	NA	TGTGCCAGCAGTTTCGTAGATACGCAGTATTTT	CASSFVDTQYF
TRBJ1-2	TRBV19	once	NA	TGTGCCAGTACCCCAGGGGAGGGGTCCGCCTATGGCTACACCTTC	CASTPGEGSAYGYTF
TRBJ2-5	TRBV19	NA	TRBD2	TGTGCCAGTGGGGCGATACTAGCGAAACAAGAGACCCAGTACTTC	CASGAILAKQETQYF
TRBJ2-2	TRBV7-6	NA	NA	TGTGCCAGCAGCGCGACATCGAACACCGGGGAGCTGTTTTTT	CASSATSNTGELFF
TRBJ1-1	TRBV19	NA	TRBD1	TGTGCCAGTAGTATCTCTCTGTGGCAGGGGGCTGAGAACACTGAAGCTTTCTTT	CASSISLWQGAENTEAFF
TRBJ1-1	TRBV7-9	NA	NA	TGTGCCAGCAGCCCACAGGGCACCATGAACACTGAAGCTTTCTTT	CASSPQGTMNTEAFF
TRBJ2-5	TRBV30	once	TRBD2	TGTGCCTGGAGCCCTCGGGGACTAGCGGGCCAAGAGACCCAGTACTTC	CAWSPRGLAGQETQYF
TRBJ2-7	TRBV14	NA	NA	TGTGCCAGCAGCCTACAGGGAGTGGAGCAGTACTTC	CASSLQGVEQYF
TRBJ1-2	TRBV19	NA	NA	TGTGCCAGTAGTGAACACTCAGGGTTCTATGGCTACACCTTC	CASSEHSGFYGYTF
TRBJ2-3	TRBV18	NA	NA	TGTGCCAGCTCACCCCCCTCGCGCGGGGGCCGCACAGATACGCAGTATTTT	CASSPPSRGGRTDTQYF
TRBJ1-1	TRBV28	once	NA	TGTGCCAGCAGTTTGTCAGGGGCGCCATCCCAGAACACTGAAGCTTTCTTT	CASSLSGAPSQNTEAFF
TRBJ2-2	TRBV9	NA	NA	TGTGCCAGCAGCGTAGGGACAGCAAACACCGGGGAGCTGTTTTTT	CASSVGTANTGELFF
TRBJ2-1	TRBV5-1	NA	NA	TGCGCCAGCAGCTGGGAGCGGGCCTACAATGAGCAGTTCTTC	CASSWERAYNEQFF
TRBJ1-3	TRBV6-5	NA	NA	TGTGCCAGCAGTTACGGCGTGTCTAGGGGAAACACCATATATTTT	CASSYGVSRGNTIYF
TRBJ2-3	TRBV4-2	NA	NA	TGTGCCAGCAGCCAAGTCTTGGCAGGGATTCTAACAGATACGCAGTATTTT	CASSQVLAGILTDTQYF
TRBJ2-3	TRBV28	NA	TRBD2	TGTGCCAGCAGTTTATGGGGGACTAGCGGTGGTGCAGATACGCAGTATTTT	CASSLWGTSGGADTQYF
TRBJ1-3	TRBV6-6	NA	NA	TGTGCCAGCAGTCTCGACAGGATCGGTGGAAACACCATATATTTT	CASSLDRIGGNTIYF
TRBJ2-1	TRBV7-2	NA	TRBD2	TGTGCCAGCAGCCCCCCCGGGATAGCGGGCGTCAACAATGAGCAGTTCTTC	CASSPPGIAGVNNEQFF
TRBJ1-1	TRBV2	NA	NA	TGTGCCACAAACAGGGACGGGGACACTGAAGCTTTCTTT	CATNRDGDTEAFF
TRBJ2-1	TRBV5-8	NA	NA	TGTGCCAGCAGCTTGGTGTCTGGGCAGGCCTTTGGTGATGAGCAGTTCTTC	CASSLVSGQAFGDEQFF
TRBJ2-3	TRBV9	NA	NA	TGTGCCAGCAGCCCCCTGGGGGCAGCCACCAAGGATACGCAGTATTTT	CASSPLGAATKDTQYF
TRBJ1-2	TRBV7-2	NA	TRBD1	TGTGCCAGCAGCGGATCCGGGACAGACTATTATGGCTACACCTTC	CASSGSGTDYYGYTF
TRBJ1-2	TRBV15	once	NA	TGTGCCACCAGCAGAGGCCCCGGGTACTATGGCTACACCTTC	CATSRGPGYYGYTF
TRBJ2-4	TRBV7-9	NA	NA	TGTGCCAGCAGCCGATGGGTGGGGTTGAGGGAAAACATTCAGTACTTC	CASSRWVGLRENIQYF
TRBJ2-7	TRBV28	NA	TRBD1	TGTGCCAGCAGTTTACCAGGGGGACACGAGCAGTACTTC	CASSLPGGHEQYF
TRBJ2-5	TRBV30	NA	TRBD1	TGTGCCTGGGATACAGGGGCTTGGCAGACCCAGTACTTC	CAWDTGAWQTQYF
TRBJ1-4	TRBV30	few	NA	TGTGCCTGGACCGGCCCGAACGGGGAAAAACTGTTTTTT	CAWTGPNGEKLFF
TRBJ1-1	TRBV5-4	once	TRBD1	TGTGCCAGCAGCGAGGGACAGATGAACACTGAAGCTTTCTTT	CASSEGQMNTEAFF
TRBJ2-2	TRBV28	NA	NA	TGTGCCAGCAGTTTAGGCGGTGCGAACACCGGGGAGCTGTTTTTT	CASSLGGANTGELFF
TRBJ1-1	TRBV6-5	NA	NA	TGTGCCAGCTCCAAGGGTGGGAGGGCAGCTTTCTTT	CASSKGGRAAFF
TRBJ1-2	TRBV7-9	few	NA	TGTGCCAGCAGCCCAGAGACAGTGGGCTATGGCTACACCTTC	CASSPETVGYGYTF
TRBJ1-2	TRBV1	NA	NA	TGCACCAGTATCACGACAGGGGGGCACTATGGCTACACCTTC	CTSITTGGHYGYTF
TRBJ2-2	TRBV5-1	few	TRBD2	TGCGCCAGCAGATTAGCGGGAGGTATTCCCGGGGAGCTGTTTTTT	CASRLAGGIPGELFF
TRBJ1-1	TRBV11-1	NA	TRBD1	TGTGCCAGCAGCCTCCAGGGGGGCATGAACACTGAAGCTTTCTTT	CASSLQGGMNTEAFF
TRBJ1-1	TRBV12-2	NA	NA	TGTGCAAGTCGCTTAGCCCTCTTACTAGGGGGACGAGGGAACACTGAAGCTTTCTTT	CASRLALLLGGRGNTEAFF
TRBJ2-7	TRBV5-4	NA	NA	TGTGCCAGCAGCTCGACAGGTTCCTACGAGCAGTACTTC	CASSSTGSYEQYF
TRBJ1-4	TRBV19	NA	NA	TGTGCCAGTAGTATTAGTGGAGGTGCGGATGAAAAACTGTTTTTT	CASSISGGADEKLFF
TRBJ2-5	TRBV10-2	once	NA	TGCGCCAGCAGAGGACAGTTTACTTATCAAGAGACCCAGTACTTC	CASRGQFTYQETQYF
TRBJ1-4	TRBV10-3	NA	TRBD1	TGTGCCATTTCGACAGGGGCAAATGAAAAACTGTTTTTT	CAISTGANEKLFF